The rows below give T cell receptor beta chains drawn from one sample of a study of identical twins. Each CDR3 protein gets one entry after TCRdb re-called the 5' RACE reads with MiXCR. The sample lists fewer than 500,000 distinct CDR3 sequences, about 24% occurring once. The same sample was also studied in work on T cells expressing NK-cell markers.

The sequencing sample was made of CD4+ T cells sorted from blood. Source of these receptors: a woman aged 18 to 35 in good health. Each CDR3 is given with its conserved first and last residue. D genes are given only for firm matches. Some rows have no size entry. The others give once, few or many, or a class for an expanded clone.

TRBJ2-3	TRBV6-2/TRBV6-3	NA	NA	TGTGCCAGCAGTTACGTCCGATCGCAGTATTTT	CASSYVRSQYF
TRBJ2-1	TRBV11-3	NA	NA	TGTGCCAGCAGCCGGCCCACCTTCCGCAATGAGCAGTTCTTC	CASSRPTFRNEQFF
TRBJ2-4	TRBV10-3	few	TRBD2	TGTGCCATCAGTGAGTCGGGGCGGGAGGACATTCAGTACTTC	CAISESGREDIQYF
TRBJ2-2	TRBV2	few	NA	TGTGCCAGCAGTGAATGGGGACAGAACACCGGGGAGCTGTTTTTT	CASSEWGQNTGELFF
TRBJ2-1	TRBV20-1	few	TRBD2	TGCAGTGCTAGAGGCACTAGCGGGCTTTACAATGAGCAGTTCTTC	CSARGTSGLYNEQFF
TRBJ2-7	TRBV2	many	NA	TGTGCCGGAAACTATGAAGGCGAGCAGTACTTC	CAGNYEGEQYF
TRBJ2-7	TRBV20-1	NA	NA	TGCAGTGCTAGATTGAGTGGGGGGATTACCTACGAGCAGTACTTC	CSARLSGGITYEQYF
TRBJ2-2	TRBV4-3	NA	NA	TGCGCCAGCAGCCAAGACAGGGGGAACACCGGGGAGCTGTTTTTT	CASSQDRGNTGELFF
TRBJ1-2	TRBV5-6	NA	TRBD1	TGTGCCAGCAACCCGACAGGGAGGTATGGCTACACCTTC	CASNPTGRYGYTF
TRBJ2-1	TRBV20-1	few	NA	TGCAGTGCCCGCCCCGGGCGCTCCTACAATGAGCAGTTCTTC	CSARPGRSYNEQFF
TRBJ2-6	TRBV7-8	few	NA	TGTGCCAGCAGCTTTGGATGGGCCAACGTCCTGACTTTC	CASSFGWANVLTF
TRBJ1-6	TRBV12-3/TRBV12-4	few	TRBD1	TGTGCCAGCAGGGCCCGGGACAGGGTGCGGTCACCCCTCCACTTT	CASRARDRVRSPLHF
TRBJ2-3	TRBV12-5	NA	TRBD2	TGTGCTAGTGGTTTGCGGGACTACGGCACAGATACGCAGTATTTT	CASGLRDYGTDTQYF
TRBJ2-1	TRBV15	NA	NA	TGTGCCACCAGCAGGTCGATAACTGACAATGAGCAGTTCTTC	CATSRSITDNEQFF
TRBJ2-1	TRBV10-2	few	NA	TGCGCCAGCAGTGAGTCGATTCGGGACACCGTATTACTTAGGAATGAGCAGTTCTTC	CASSESIRDTVLLRNEQFF
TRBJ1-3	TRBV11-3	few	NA	TGTGCCAGCAGCTTATTGAACGGCATCTCTGGAAACACCATATATTTT	CASSLLNGISGNTIYF
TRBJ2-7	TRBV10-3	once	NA	TGTGCCATCAGTGAGGTTGGACGGTTCTACGAGCAGTACTTC	CAISEVGRFYEQYF
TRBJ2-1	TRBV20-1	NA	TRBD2	TGCAGTGCTAGAGAAGGGACTAGACCTGAGGAGCAGTTCTTC	CSAREGTRPEEQFF
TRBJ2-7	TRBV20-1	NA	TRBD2	TGCAGTGCTAGTGGGGGTTCGGGACTAGCGGGAGGTCTCAGCTACGAGCAGTACTTC	CSASGGSGLAGGLSYEQYF
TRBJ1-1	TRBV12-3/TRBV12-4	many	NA	TGTGCCAGCAGTTTAGCTGGGGTAACTGTGGCTTTCTTT	CASSLAGVTVAFF
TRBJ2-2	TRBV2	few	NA	TGTGCCAGCAGTGGTTTACCCCCTGGTTCCGGGGAGCTGTTTTTT	CASSGLPPGSGELFF
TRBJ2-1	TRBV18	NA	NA	TGTGCCAGCTCAAACACAGAAGAGCAGTTCTTC	CASSNTEEQFF
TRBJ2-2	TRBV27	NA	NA	TGTGCCAGCAGCTTAAGGGCAGTCGGCGTCGGCACCGGGGAGCTGTTTTTT	CASSLRAVGVGTGELFF
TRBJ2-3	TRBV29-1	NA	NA	TGCAGCGTTGTAGGCAGCGAAAACACAGATACGCAGTATTTT	CSVVGSENTDTQYF
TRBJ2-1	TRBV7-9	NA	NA	TGTGCCAGCAGTCCTGACTACCCAGAACGTAACAATGAGCAGTTCTTC	CASSPDYPERNNEQFF
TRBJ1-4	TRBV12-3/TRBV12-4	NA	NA	TGTGCCAGCAGTCCAACTGACAGGACTGAAAAACTGTTTTTT	CASSPTDRTEKLFF
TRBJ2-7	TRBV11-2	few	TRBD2	TGTGCCAGCAGTCCTCTCGGGACTAGCGGGTTCGAGCAGTACTTC	CASSPLGTSGFEQYF
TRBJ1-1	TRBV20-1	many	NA	TGCAGTGCTAGACCCCATATGAACACTGAAGCTTTCTTT	CSARPHMNTEAFF
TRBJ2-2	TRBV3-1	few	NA	TGTGCCAGCAGCCAAGGGCTAGGGAACGGGGAGCTGTTTTTT	CASSQGLGNGELFF
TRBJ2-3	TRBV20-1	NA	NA	TGCAGTGCTAGACTCCGCACAGATACGCAGTATTTT	CSARLRTDTQYF
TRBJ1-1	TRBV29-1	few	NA	TGCAGCGTTGGCCTGGTAGGTCCGTTCACTGAAGCTTTCTTT	CSVGLVGPFTEAFF
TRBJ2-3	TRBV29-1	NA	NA	TGCAGCGTGCCCGCCCCAGGGACAGATACGCAGTATTTT	CSVPAPGTDTQYF
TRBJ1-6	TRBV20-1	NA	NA	TGCAGTGCGAGTAGAGGGAATTATAATTCACCCCTCCACTTT	CSASRGNYNSPLHF
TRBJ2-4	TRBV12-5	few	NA	TGTGCTAGTGAACTAGCCAAAAACATTCAGTACTTC	CASELAKNIQYF
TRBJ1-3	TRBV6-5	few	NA	TGTGCCAGCAGTTTCCAAAAAGGAAACACCATATATTTT	CASSFQKGNTIYF
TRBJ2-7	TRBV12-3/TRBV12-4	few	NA	TGTGCCAGCAGAGAGGCCCTCTACGAGCAGTACTTC	CASREALYEQYF
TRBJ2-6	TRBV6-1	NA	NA	TGTGCCAGCATCTCCCCAGCTAGCTCTGGGGCCAACGTCCTGACTTTC	CASISPASSGANVLTF
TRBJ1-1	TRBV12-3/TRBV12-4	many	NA	TGTGCCAGCAGTTTTGCATATGAAGCTTTCTTT	CASSFAYEAFF
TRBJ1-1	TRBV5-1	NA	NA	TGCGCCAGCTCATTGGCCAAGGAAAGGGGTACTGAAGCTTTCTTT	CASSLAKERGTEAFF
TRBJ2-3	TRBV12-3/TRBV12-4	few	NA	TGTGCCAGCAGTTTTCCGAGCTCGGATACGCAGTATTTT	CASSFPSSDTQYF
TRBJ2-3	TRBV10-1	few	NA	TGCGCCAGTGGGACCCCAGATACGCAGTATTTT	CASGTPDTQYF
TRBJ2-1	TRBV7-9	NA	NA	TGTGCCAGCAGCTTAAGGTCCGCGCCCCGCTCCTACAATGAGCAGTTCTTC	CASSLRSAPRSYNEQFF
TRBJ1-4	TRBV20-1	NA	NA	TGCAGTGCTCCCGAAGGATTAATTAATGAAAAACTGTTTTTT	CSAPEGLINEKLFF
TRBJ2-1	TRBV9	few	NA	TGTGCCAGCAGCGTAGGTGGGGCCATAGGCAATGAGCAGTTCTTC	CASSVGGAIGNEQFF
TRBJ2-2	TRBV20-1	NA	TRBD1	TGCAGTGCTAGACCCCCCGGGACAGCCTCTACCGGGGAGCTGTTTTTT	CSARPPGTASTGELFF
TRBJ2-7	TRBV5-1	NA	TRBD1	TGCGCCAGCAGCTTGGGGACAGGGGGACTTGGGCAGTACTTC	CASSLGTGGLGQYF
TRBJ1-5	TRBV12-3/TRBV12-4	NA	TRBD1	TGTGCCAGCAGTTCTCGGACAGGCCCGGGCGAATTT	CASSSRTGPGEF
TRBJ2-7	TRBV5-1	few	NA	TGCGCCAGCAGCCCGGCGGTTAGCGGAGTCTACGAGCAGTACTTC	CASSPAVSGVYEQYF
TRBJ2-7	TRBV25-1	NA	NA	TGTGCCAGCAGTGCAAACGGTGCGCACGAGCAGTACTTC	CASSANGAHEQYF
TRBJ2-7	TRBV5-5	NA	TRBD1	TGTGCCAGCAGCCGCCGGGACAGCGCCTACGAGCAGTACTTC	CASSRRDSAYEQYF
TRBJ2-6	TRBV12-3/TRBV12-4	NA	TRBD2	TGTGCCAGCAGTTGGCAGGGAGGGGCTGGGGCCAACGTCCTGACTTTC	CASSWQGGAGANVLTF
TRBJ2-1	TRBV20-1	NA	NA	TGCAGTGCTAGCAGCGAGCAGTTCTTC	CSASSEQFF
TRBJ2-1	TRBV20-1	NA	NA	TGCAGTGTTGTGGGCTCCTACAATGAGCAGTTCTTC	CSVVGSYNEQFF
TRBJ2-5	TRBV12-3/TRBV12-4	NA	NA	TGTGCCAGCGCAGGACGGGACCAAGAGACCCAGTACTTC	CASAGRDQETQYF
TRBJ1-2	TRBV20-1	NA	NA	TGCAGTGCAACCCAGGAAAACTATGGCTACATCTTC	CSATQENYGYIF